These 5 T cell receptor beta chains were sequenced from one sample in a study of OX40 agonist ivuxolimab in advanced cancers. Produced via immunoSEQ multiplex PCR; TCRdb's table is partial and in-frame only. The data contain 65,000 to 95,000 clones, more than 85% of them singletons. Sequenced material: CD4+ or CD8+ T cells sorted from blood, taken in a trial of the OX40 agonist ivuxolimab. The receptors here all came from an adult with an advanced solid tumor such as melanoma, head and neck, liver or kidney cancer.

This rearrangement joins TRBV19 to TRBJ2-2; a possible D gene is TRBD1 (5 bases). Looked up from germline, CDR1 is LNHDA and CDR2 is SQIVND (reference sequence). The CDR3 totals 13 residues. V lost 10 bases and J lost 6, with 15 bases in between. CDR3 region: CAIPRTSSGELFF. The CDR3 DNA reads TGTGCCATTCCCAGGACATCTTCCGGGGAGCTGTTTTTT.

The gene calls are TRBV18 and TRBJ1-4; D not certain. Trimming took 5 bases from V and 8 from J, leaving 15 bases between them. CDR3 size: 14 residues. Looked up from germline, CDR1 is KGHSH and CDR2 is LQKENI. CDR3 in amino acids: CASSDITSNEKLFF. CDR3 coding DNA: TGTGCCAGCTCAGACATCACCTCGAACGAAAAACTGTTTTTT.

V is TRBV28 and J is TRBJ2-6, with D possibly matching TRBD2 (6 bases). V was pared by 6 bases and J by 0 bases, with 18 bases between. CDR3 length: 18 amino acids. Germline CDR1 MDHEN, CDR2 SYDVKM. CDR3 nucleotides: TGTGCCAGCAGGACAGAGGGACTTACTCGCTCTGGGGCCAACGTCCTGACTTTC. It translates to CASRTEGLTRSGANVLTF.

The chain links TRBV4-1 to TRBJ2-7, with TRBD2 matching 9 bases. CDR3 length equals 15 residues. CDR1 is MGHRA and CDR2 is YSYEKL in the germline V gene. Trimming at V came to 7 bases and at J to 3 bases, leaving 10 bases not matched to a gene. The CDR3 nucleotides read TGCGCCAGCAAGGTTGGGCTAGCGGGAAACTACGAGCAGTACTTC. Its translation is CASKVGLAGNYEQYF.

The rearrangement uses TRBV7-2 and TRBJ2-3, with D unclear. The CDR3 covers 15 residues. From germline, CDR1 is SGHTA and CDR2 FQGNSA. Trimming pared 6 bases from V and 6 bases from J, leaving 19 bases between. As DNA, the CDR3 is TGTGCCAGCAGGTCCGACCGTTTCCCCGGGGATACGCAGTATTTT. Protein product: CASRSDRFPGDTQYF.